This passage covers 27 T cell receptor beta chains from one sample sequenced in a study of long-term antiretroviral therapy in people with HIV. Sequencing relied on immunoSEQ assay v3.0, run at survey level. TCRdb's copy holds only in-frame clones and misses some; the assay was immunoSEQ multiplex PCR. The sample has tens of thousands of clones; 83% are singletons. This specimen was unsorted PBMCs, taken 1 year after starting antiretroviral therapy. These receptors all stem from a man aged 18-30 years with HIV.

This clone was detected only once. V and J are TRBV7-2 and TRBJ2-7; D might be TRBD2 (6 bases). V lost 3 bases to trimming and J lost 7 bases, with 19 bases between them. Germline assignment: CDR1 SGHTA and CDR2 FQGNSA. This CDR3 region has 15 residues. CDR3 in DNA: TGTGCCAGCAGCTTGTGGGGACTTCGGTTTATTGAGCAGTACTTC. Translated: CASSLWGLRFIEQYF. The entire variable domain, with the rest obtained from reference TRBV7-2 and TRBJ2-7, is as follows: GAGVSQSPSNKVTEKGKDVELRCDPISGHTALYWYRQSLGQGLEFLIYFQGNSAPDKSGLPSDRFSAERTGGSVSTLTIQRTQQEDSAVYLCASSLWGLRFIEQYFGPGTRLTVT.

The chain combines TRBV4-1 with TRBJ2-7; D is perhaps TRBD1 (6 bases). Per germline, CDR1 MGHRA and CDR2 YSYEKL. There are 15 residues in the CDR3. V dropped 1 base and J dropped 2 bases, with 12 bases sitting between them. In DNA, the CDR3 is TGCGCCAGCAGCCAAGCCCGGGACACAGCCTACGAGCAGTACTTC. The encoded protein is CASSQARDTAYEQYF.

The CDR3 region is CASSFTPETYEQYF. The CDR3 DNA is TGTGCCAGCAGCTTCACCCCTGAAACCTACGAGCAGTACTTC. J is TRBJ2-7 and V is TRBV11-2; D is unclear. This CDR3 is 14 amino acids long. Trimming removed 3 bases at V and 2 bases at J, with 11 bases between. Germline values: CDR1 SGHAT, CDR2 FQNNGV.

This clone was observed a single time. In DNA, the CDR3 is TGTGCCAGCAGCCCAAGAGGACAGGGGGCTGGAGGATATGGCTACACCTTC. This sequence encodes CASSPRGQGAGGYGYTF. V usage is TRBV14 and J usage is TRBJ1-2; 11 bases map to TRBD1. V was clipped by 4 bases and J by 5 bases; unmatched bases: 12. The germline CDR1 and CDR2 sequences are SGHDN and FVKESK. CDR3 length: 17 residues.

The chain uses TRBV12-5 and TRBJ2-7; D may be TRBD2 (5 bases). CDR1 is LGHNT and CDR2 is FRNRAP in the germline V gene. The CDR3 sequence is 13 residues long. V gave up 7 bases and J gave up 6 bases, with 16 bases separating them. CDR3 coding DNA: TGTGCTAGTGCCAGTGCCTTTGCGGGCGAGCAGTACTTC. Translated: CASASAFAGEQYF. The full variable domain, its missing parts supplied by reference TRBV12-5 and TRBJ2-7, is DARVTQTPRHKVTEMGQEVTMRCQPILGHNTVFWYRQTMMQGLELLAYFRNRAPLDDSGMPKDRFSAEMPDATLATLKIQPSEPRDSAVYFCASASAFAGEQYFGPGTRLTVT.

The chain recombines TRBV2 with TRBJ2-6; a possible D gene is TRBD2 (6 bases). CDR1 and CDR2 from the germline V gene are SNHLY and FYNNEI. This CDR3 contains 17 residues. V gave up 0 bases and J gave up 2 bases, with 11 bases separating them. The CDR3 spells CASSEAGRTTGANVLTF. Written as DNA, the CDR3 is TGTGCCAGCAGTGAAGCAGGGAGGACTACTGGGGCCAACGTCCTGACTTTC.

This clone was found once. This sequence joins TRBV6-1 and TRBJ1-4; D remains unclear. Per the germline V gene, CDR1 is MNHNS and CDR2 is SASEGT. V was shortened by 2 bases and J by 5 bases, with 21 bases between the two germline ends. This CDR3 has 18 amino acids. CDR3 residues: CASSERGSGSRENEKLFF. The CDR3 nucleotides are TGTGCCAGCAGTGAAAGAGGGTCCGGCTCGAGGGAGAATGAAAAACTGTTTTTT.

The chain has TRBV12-5 and TRBJ1-2, with 7 bases identical to TRBD1. The CDR3 is made up of 15 amino acids. Germline V gene lookup returns CDR1 LGHNT and CDR2 FRNRAP. V gave up 3 bases and J gave up 0 bases; unmatched junction bases: 4. Here the CDR3 reads CASGLATGTNYGYTF. Written as DNA, the CDR3 is TGTGCTAGTGGTTTAGCGACAGGGACTAACTATGGCTACACCTTC. Drawing the rest from reference TRBV12-5 and TRBJ1-2, the complete variable domain is DARVTQTPRHKVTEMGQEVTMRCQPILGHNTVFWYRQTMMQGLELLAYFRNRAPLDDSGMPKDRFSAEMPDATLATLKIQPSEPRDSAVYFCASGLATGTNYGYTFGSGTRLTVV.

This clone was counted a few times. CDR3 DNA: TGTGCCAGCAGTTCGGCCTCGGGGATGAACGAGCAGTACTTC. It codes for CASSSASGMNEQYF. The V gene is TRBV2, the J gene TRBJ2-7, with a weak D call TRBD2 (5 bases). CDR1 SNHLY and CDR2 FYNNEI come from the germline V gene. This CDR3 is built from 14 residues. V gave up 5 bases and J gave up 5 bases, with 16 bases separating them.

This chain uses TRBV7-9 with TRBJ2-3; 7 nucleotides match TRBD2. Germline CDR1 reads SEHNR; CDR2 reads FQNEAQ (reference sequence). The CDR3 covers 19 residues. The V segment lost 2 bases and the J segment 4 bases; nucleotides outside the gene matches: 18. CDR3 residues: CASSLIELAKAYYPDTQYF. CDR3 sequence (DNA): TGTGCCAGCAGCTTAATCGAACTAGCGAAAGCCTACTATCCAGATACGCAGTATTTT.

This clone was observed a few times. DNA for the CDR3: TGCAGTGCTAGAGAGGACGAGCAGTACTTC. This encodes CSAREDEQYF. This chain connects TRBV20-1 to TRBJ2-7; D gene uncertain. The CDR3 contains 10 residues. Germline CDR1 and CDR2: DFQATT and SNEGSKA (reference sequence). V was pared by 0 bases and J by 5 bases, with 2 bases between.

The rearrangement uses TRBV6-5 and TRBJ2-3; D not certain. CDR3 length: 16 amino acids. V was clipped by 4 bases and J by 6 bases, with 20 bases between them. CDR1 and CDR2 (germline): MNHEY, SVGAGI. CDR3 protein: CASSLGLDPIRDTQYF. The DNA for the CDR3 is TGTGCCAGCAGTTTGGGCCTGGACCCAATCAGGGATACGCAGTATTTT.

The rearrangement links TRBV9 to TRBJ2-7, with a tentative D call TRBD1 (6 bases). This CDR3 comprises 14 residues. The V end lost 3 bases, the J end lost 4 bases, and 14 bases lay between the germline ends. The germline CDR1 and CDR2 sequences are SGDLS and YYNGEE. The CDR3 protein is CASSAADSRYEQYF. The DNA of the CDR3 is TGTGCCAGCAGCGCGGCGGACAGTCGTTACGAGCAGTACTTC.

V is TRBV6-5 and J is TRBJ1-1, with D tentatively TRBD1 (6 bases). This CDR3 has 14 amino acids. Trimming stripped 6 bases from V and 1 base from J, with 12 bases between. Germline assignment: CDR1 MNHEY and CDR2 SVGAGI. CDR3 sequence (DNA): TGTGCCAGCAGGGGGGGGACACCGAACACTGAAGCTTTCTTT. Protein: CASRGGTPNTEAFF.

The chain employs TRBV9 and TRBJ2-7, with D tentatively TRBD1 or TRBD2 (7 bases each). V dropped 4 bases and J dropped 3 bases, with 11 bases sitting between them. This CDR3 has 13 amino acids. CDR1 SGDLS and CDR2 YYNGEE come from the germline V gene. Written as DNA, the CDR3 is TGTGCCAGCAGCTCAGGGGGGGTCTACGAGCAGTACTTC. Amino acid sequence: CASSSGGVYEQYF.

The chain employs TRBV29-1 and TRBJ2-1; D is perhaps TRBD2 (6 bases). Germline loops: CDR1 SQVTM, CDR2 ANQGSEA. The CDR3 contains 13 residues. V dropped 8 bases and J dropped 5 bases, with 16 bases sitting between them. This CDR3 is CSFGLGGNNEQFF. The CDR3 DNA is TGCAGCTTCGGTCTTGGCGGGAACAATGAGCAGTTCTTC.

The chain recombines TRBV15 with TRBJ2-7; the D is unclear. From germline, CDR1 is LNHNV and CDR2 YYDKDF (reference sequence). The ends were cut back, 0 bases at V and 6 bases at J, with 15 bases in the middle. The CDR3 runs to 15 residues. The CDR3 region has the DNA TGTGCCACCAGCAGAGATAAGAGGCCCCCCGCCGAGCAGTACTTC. It yields the protein CATSRDKRPPAEQYF.

The CDR3 region is CASSIKGNTEAFF. CDR3 in DNA: TGTGCCAGTAGTATAAAGGGGAACACTGAAGCTTTCTTT. The rearrangement uses TRBV19 and TRBJ1-1; D gene unclear. V lost 2 bases and J lost 1, with 5 bases in between. Germline V gene sequence: CDR1 LNHDA, CDR2 SQIVND (reference sequence). CDR3 length: 13 residues.

The chain couples TRBV4-1 to TRBJ1-2; 7 bases fit TRBD1. The V gene's germline CDR1 is MGHRA and CDR2 YSYEKL. This CDR3 contains 14 residues. Trimming at V came to 0 bases and at J to 7 bases, leaving 5 bases not matched to a gene. CDR3 residues: CASSQDTGVAGYTF. CDR3 sequence (DNA): TGCGCCAGCAGCCAAGATACAGGGGTGGCTGGCTACACCTTC.

This chain links TRBV7-6 with TRBJ2-7; maybe TRBD2 (6 bases). Germline loops: CDR1 SGHVS, CDR2 FNYEAQ. With 1 base removed from V and 3 bases from J, the gap between germline ends came to 19 bases. CDR3 length: 17 residues. This chain's CDR3 is CASSLEKGWGTGYEQYF. CDR3 bases: TGTGCCAGCAGCTTAGAAAAAGGGTGGGGGACTGGCTACGAGCAGTACTTC.

V usage is TRBV6-1 and J usage is TRBJ1-1; D is uncertain. Germline V gene data show CDR1 as MNHNS and CDR2 as SASEGT. The CDR3 runs 12 residues. V was trimmed by 4 bases and J by 11 bases, leaving 14 bases between them. The chain's CDR3 is CASSATGLVAFF. In DNA form, the CDR3 reads TGTGCCAGCAGTGCTACTGGCCTTGTCGCTTTCTTT.

This chain links TRBV27 with TRBJ1-4; TRBD1 matches at 7 bases. V gave up 6 bases and J gave up 8 bases; unmatched junction bases: 9. The CDR3 spans 14 residues. In germline, CDR1 is MNHEY, CDR2 SMNVEV (reference sequence). This chain's CDR3 is CASSTGQDGEKLFF. The CDR3 DNA follows: TGTGCCAGCAGCACTGGACAGGACGGGGAAAAACTGTTTTTT.

This clone was seen a handful of times. The chain is built from TRBV2 and TRBJ1-2, with D perhaps matching TRBD1 (5 bases). The CDR3 has 12 amino acids. The V end was cut by 5 bases, the J end by 4 bases, with 8 bases between. Germline V CDR1 and CDR2: SNHLY, FYNNEI. In DNA, the CDR3 is TGTGCCAGCAGTCCTGGGACCTATGGCTACACCTTC. Its translation is CASSPGTYGYTF. Looking up the rest from reference TRBV2 and TRBJ1-2 gives the full variable domain: EPEVTQTPSHQVTQMGQEVILRCVPISNHLYFYWYRQILGQKVEFLVSFYNNEISEKSEIFDDQFSVERPDGSNFTLKIRSTKLEDSAMYFCASSPGTYGYTFGSGTRLTVV.

The chain carries TRBV6-6 and TRBJ1-1; 8 nucleotides line up with TRBD1. The CDR3 spans 13 residues. Unmatched junction bases numbered 0, after V lost 5 bases and J lost 1 base. Germline CDR1 reads MNHNY; CDR2 reads SVGAGI (reference sequence). For the CDR3, the DNA is TGTGCCAGCAGTGACAGGGGGAACACTGAAGCTTTCTTT. It is translated as CASSDRGNTEAFF.

This chain connects TRBV12-5 to TRBJ2-7; perhaps TRBD1 as D (5 bases). V was shortened by 0 bases and J by 4 bases, with 13 bases between the two germline ends. The germline gives CDR1 LGHNT, CDR2 FRNRAP. CDR3 length equals 15 residues. The CDR3 here is CASGLVGAALYEQYF. The DNA of the CDR3 is TGTGCTAGTGGTTTGGTAGGGGCAGCCCTTTACGAGCAGTACTTC.

The rearrangement uses TRBV9 and TRBJ1-1, with D perhaps matching TRBD1 (5 bases). The germline CDR1 and CDR2 sequences are SGDLS and YYNGEE. The CDR3 extends over 12 amino acids. The V end lost 4 bases, the J end lost 7 bases, and 11 bases lay between the germline ends. CDR3 sequence reads: CASSPNQGEAFF. CDR3 bases: TGTGCCAGCAGCCCAAACCAGGGTGAAGCTTTCTTT.

The V gene is TRBV5-8, the J gene TRBJ2-7; TRBD1 is a possible D gene (5 bases). The germline CDR1 and CDR2 sequences are SGHTS and YDEGEE. V was trimmed by 0 bases and J by 2 bases, leaving 18 bases between them. The CDR3 has 17 amino acids. This CDR3 is CASSLEGFRTRAYEQYF. The CDR3 nucleotides read TGTGCCAGCAGCTTGGAAGGGTTCCGGACCAGGGCCTACGAGCAGTACTTC.